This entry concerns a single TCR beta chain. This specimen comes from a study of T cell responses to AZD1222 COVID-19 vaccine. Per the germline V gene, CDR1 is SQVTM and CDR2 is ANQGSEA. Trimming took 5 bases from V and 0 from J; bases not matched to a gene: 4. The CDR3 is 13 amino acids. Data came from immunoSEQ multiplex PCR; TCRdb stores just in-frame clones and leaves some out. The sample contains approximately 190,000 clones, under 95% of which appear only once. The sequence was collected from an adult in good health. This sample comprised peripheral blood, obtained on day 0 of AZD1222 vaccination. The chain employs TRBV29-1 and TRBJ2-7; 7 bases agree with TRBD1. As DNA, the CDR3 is TGCAGCGTTAGACAGGGCGGCTCCTACGAGCAGTACTTC. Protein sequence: CSVRQGGSYEQYF.